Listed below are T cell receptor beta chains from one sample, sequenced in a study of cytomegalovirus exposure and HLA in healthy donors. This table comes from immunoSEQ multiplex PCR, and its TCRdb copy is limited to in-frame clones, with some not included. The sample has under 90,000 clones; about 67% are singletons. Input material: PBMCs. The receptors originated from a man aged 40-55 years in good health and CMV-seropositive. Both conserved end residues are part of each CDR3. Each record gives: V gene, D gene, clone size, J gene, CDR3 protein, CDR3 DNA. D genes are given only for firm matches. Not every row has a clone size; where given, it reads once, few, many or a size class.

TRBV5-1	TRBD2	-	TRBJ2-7	CASSLAGVSYEQYF	TGCGCCAGCAGCTTAGCGGGAGTTTCCTACGAGCAGTACTTC
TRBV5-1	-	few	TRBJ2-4	CASSLGTGNIQYF	TGCGCCAGCAGCCTAGGGACTGGAAACATTCAGTACTTC
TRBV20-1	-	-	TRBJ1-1	CSASARVNAFF	TGCAGTGCTAGTGCCCGGGTCAACGCTTTCTTT
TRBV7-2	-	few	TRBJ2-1	CASSRQSSYNEQFF	TGTGCCAGCAGCAGACAGAGCTCCTACAATGAGCAGTTCTTC
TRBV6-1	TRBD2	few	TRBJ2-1	CASTAGGPHLDEQFF	TGTGCCAGCACGGCGGGAGGGCCTCATTTGGATGAGCAGTTCTTC
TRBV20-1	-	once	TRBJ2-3	CSALSTDTQYF	TGCAGTGCACTGAGCACAGATACGCAGTATTTT
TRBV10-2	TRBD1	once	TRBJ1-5	CASRGQSNQPQHF	TGCGCCAGCAGGGGACAGAGCAATCAGCCCCAGCATTTT
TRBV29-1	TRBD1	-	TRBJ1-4	CSVIGQGATNEKLFF	TGCAGCGTCATCGGACAGGGGGCAACTAATGAAAAACTGTTTTTT
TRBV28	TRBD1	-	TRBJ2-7	CASEGQGVYEQYF	TGTGCCAGCGAGGGACAGGGGGTTTACGAGCAGTACTTC
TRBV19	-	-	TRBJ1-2	CASSIGRDTGYTF	TGTGCCAGTAGTATCGGACGGGACACAGGCTACACCTTC
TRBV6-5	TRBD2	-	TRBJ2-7	CASSLDGGGIEQYF	TGTGCCAGCAGCCTCGACGGGGGGGGGATCGAGCAGTACTTC
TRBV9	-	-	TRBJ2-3	CASSVRPGSTDTQYF	TGTGCCAGCAGCGTAAGACCGGGGAGCACAGATACGCAGTATTTT
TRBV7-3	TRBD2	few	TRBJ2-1	CASSALSAGVGLNEQFF	TGTGCCAGCAGCGCCCTGAGTGCGGGAGTCGGGTTGAATGAGCAGTTCTTC
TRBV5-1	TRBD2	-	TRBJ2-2	CASSLLGLAGVNTGELFF	TGCGCCAGCAGCTTGCTGGGACTAGCGGGGGTCAACACCGGGGAGCTGTTTTTT
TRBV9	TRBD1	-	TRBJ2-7	CASSVTGQGYEQYF	TGTGCCAGCAGCGTAACGGGACAGGGCTACGAGCAGTACTTC
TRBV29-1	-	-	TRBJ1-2	CSVHKGGPGYGYTF	TGCAGCGTCCATAAGGGAGGGCCCGGCTATGGCTACACCTTC
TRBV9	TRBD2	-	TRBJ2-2	CASSARTSGSGTGELFF	TGTGCCAGCAGCGCCCGGACTAGCGGGAGCGGCACCGGGGAGCTGTTTTTT
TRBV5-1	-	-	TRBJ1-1	CASQRRDQDTEAFF	TGCGCCAGCCAAAGGCGGGACCAAGACACTGAAGCTTTCTTT
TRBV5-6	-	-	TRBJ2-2	CASSLAGAPNTGELFF	TGTGCCAGCAGCTTGGCGGGAGCTCCGAACACCGGGGAGCTGTTTTTT
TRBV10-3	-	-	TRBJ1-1	CAISLSPGDGTEAFF	TGTGCCATCAGCCTAAGCCCAGGGGATGGGACTGAAGCTTTCTTT
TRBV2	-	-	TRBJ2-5	CASSLATYQETQYF	TGTGCCAGCAGCTTAGCGACGTACCAAGAGACCCAGTACTTC
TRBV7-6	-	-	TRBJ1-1	CASAPHAGNTEAFF	TGTGCCAGCGCCCCTCACGCCGGGAACACTGAAGCTTTCTTT
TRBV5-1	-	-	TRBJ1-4	CASRPLGGANEKLFF	TGCGCCAGCAGGCCTCTGGGGGGGGCTAATGAAAAACTGTTTTTT
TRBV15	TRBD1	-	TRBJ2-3	CATSRGDRGVDTQYF	TGTGCCACCAGCAGAGGGGACAGGGGGGTGGATACGCAGTATTTT
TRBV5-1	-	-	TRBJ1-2	CASSSPREPNYGYTF	TGCGCCAGCAGCTCCCCACGGGAGCCTAACTATGGCTACACCTTC
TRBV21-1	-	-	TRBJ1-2	CASSKSRALNGYTF	TGTGCCAGCAGCAAAAGCAGGGCCTTGAATGGCTACACCTTC
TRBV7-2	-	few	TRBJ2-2	CASSLSGGAETGELFF	TGTGCCAGCAGCCTATCGGGTGGAGCGGAGACCGGGGAGCTGTTTTTT
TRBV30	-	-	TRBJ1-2	CAWSARGGHGYTF	TGTGCCTGGAGTGCGCGAGGGGGACATGGCTACACCTTC
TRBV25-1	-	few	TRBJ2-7	CASSESRDIQATYEQYF	TGTGCCAGCAGTGAGTCCCGGGACATACAAGCTACCTACGAGCAGTACTTC
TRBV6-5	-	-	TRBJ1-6	CASSFTGSSYNSPLHF	TGTGCCAGCAGTTTTACAGGGAGCTCCTATAATTCACCCCTCCACTTT
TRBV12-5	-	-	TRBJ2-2	CASGLSTLALNTGELFF	TGTGCTAGTGGTTTGAGCACTCTAGCGTTAAACACCGGGGAGCTGTTTTTT
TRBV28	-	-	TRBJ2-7	CASSKTTPGAEGF	TGTGCCAGCAGTAAAACTACCCCCGGGGCGGAGGGCTTC
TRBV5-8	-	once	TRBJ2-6	CASSSIRGGLAGANVLTF	TGTGCCAGCAGCTCGATCAGAGGAGGGCTCGCTGGGGCCAACGTCCTGACTTTC
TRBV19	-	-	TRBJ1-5	CATGGYGNQPQHF	TGTGCCACGGGAGGTTATGGCAATCAGCCCCAGCATTTT